The source of this T cell receptor beta chain is a study of blood T cell repertoires in COVID-19. Clones were sequenced by immunoSEQ multiplex PCR, and TCRdb holds only the in-frame ones, with some missing. Of 150,000 to 180,000 clones listed, 75% to 80% are singletons. Germline V gene data show CDR1 as SGHVS and CDR2 as FQNEAQ. V lost 1 base to trimming and J lost 4 bases; unmatched junction nucleotides: 6. The CDR3 loop spans 15 amino acids. The source of this sequence is a man older than 75 with acute or convalescent COVID-19. Source material: peripheral blood. The chain joins TRBV7-8 to TRBJ1-2, with 7 positions matching TRBD1. Written as DNA, the CDR3 is TGTGCCAGCAGCTTAGGCCGGGGACAGCTCTATGGCTACACCTTC. Translating gives CASSLGRGQLYGYTF.